This T cell receptor (beta chain) was identified during a study of blood T cell repertoires in COVID-19. Study overall: COVID-19 samples from acute and convalescent phases originated in the United States, Italy and Spain. PBMCs, B-cell-depleted T cells, or T cells were the source of the cDNA or gDNA that made up the material.

The Seattle patients, enrolled during active infection, were followed longitudinally. Germline CDR1 and CDR2: MDHEN and SYDVKM. The CDR3 covers 14 residues. V lost 6 bases to trimming and J lost 6 bases, with 15 bases between them. Per the authors' pipeline: Nucleated cell counts were estimated from reference gene primer amplification. Some clones are missing from TCRdb's copy, which holds only in-frame ones; the method was immunoSEQ multiplex PCR. That table is the source of V, J and clone size, and D and trimming were worked out from the DNA. The profile shows roughly 52,000 clones, 70% to 85% of them singletons.

The chain uses TRBV28 and TRBJ2-1; tentatively, D is TRBD2 (5 bases). This TCR was recovered from an elderly man with COVID-19, enrolled during active disease. Sequencing input: peripheral blood. The CDR3 DNA is TGTGCCAGCAGGCAGATGGCCCGGGGCAATGAGCAGTTCTTC. Residues: CASRQMARGNEQFF.